This T cell receptor beta chain was recorded in a study of T-cell memory formation after mild COVID-19. The V end lost 5 bases, the J end lost 6 bases, and 13 bases lay between the germline ends. The CDR3 is 13 residues long. CDR1 and CDR2 (germline): SGHVS, FQNEAQ. Findings of the study overall: Day 37-peaking second-wave clones had unconfirmed SARS-CoV-2 specificity.

Constant-segment primers were used for 5'RACE, and the resulting TCR alpha and TCR beta cDNA libraries carried sample barcodes and UMIs. TCRdb itself ran the 5' RACE reads through MiXCR, one entry per CDR3 protein. This sample yields about 310,000 distinct CDR3 sequences, of which approximately 19% are seen a single time; under 25% belongs to the top ten. With regard to this clonotype: Its target is unknown.

This receptor was identified in a man aged 18 to 29 who had mild COVID-19 (a few samples of this study predate the infection). Cell type and time point are not known. This rearrangement joins TRBV7-8 to TRBJ1-1; D uncertain. Material for sequencing was PBMCs or a T cell subset sorted from them (not recorded which). The CDR3 region is CASSNWGRAEAFF. In nucleotides, the CDR3 is TGTGCCAGCAGCAACTGGGGTCGCGCTGAAGCTTTCTTT.